The 26 T cell receptor beta chains reported below all come from one sample, sequenced in a study of a mutant IDH1 vaccine in newly diagnosed glioma. For these receptors, no antigen is known. TCRdb's table, derived via immunoSEQ multiplex PCR, lists solely in-frame clones and lacks some. The sample consists of some 80,000 clones, around 85% of them appearing once. Described time point: week 23, last vaccination. Topical imiquimod accompanied each vaccine dose, which consisted of 300 ug of mutant IDH1 20-mer peptide. The sequencing used PBMCs, collected from a glioma patient whose treatment included an IDH1 peptide vaccine. All receptors come from a woman aged 45-65 years with glioma.

The V gene is TRBV9, the J gene TRBJ2-7, with D possibly matching TRBD2 (6 bases). V was shortened by 3 bases and J by 1 base, with 11 bases between the two germline ends. This CDR3 spans 14 amino acids. The germline CDR1 and CDR2 sequences are SGDLS and YYNGEE. CDR3 region: CASSAREGSYEQYF. In DNA, the CDR3 is TGTGCCAGCAGCGCGCGGGAAGGATCCTACGAGCAGTACTTC. The full variable domain, rest sourced from reference TRBV9 and TRBJ2-7, is DSGVTQTPKHLITATGQRVTLRCSPRSGDLSVYWYQQSLDQGLQFLIQYYNGEERAKGNILERFSAQQFPDLHSELNLSSLELGDSALYFCASSAREGSYEQYFGPGTRLTVT.

The chain uses TRBV14 and TRBJ1-4; D gene uncertain. Per germline, CDR1 SGHDN and CDR2 FVKESK. The CDR3 extends over 13 amino acids. The V end lost 8 bases, the J end lost 1 base, and 8 bases lay between the germline ends. CDR3 residues: CASARGTNEKLFF. CDR3 in DNA: TGTGCCAGCGCGCGGGGAACTAATGAAAAACTGTTTTTT.

V and J are TRBV18 and TRBJ2-3, with unresolved D. CDR1 KGHSH and CDR2 LQKENI come from the germline V gene. This CDR3 is built from 13 residues. Trimming left V 2 bases short and J 6 bases short, with 9 bases between. CDR3 region: CASSPGVSDTQYF. The CDR3 nucleotides read TGTGCCAGCTCACCAGGGGTTTCTGATACGCAGTATTTT.

The chain recombines TRBV27 with TRBJ2-1, with D uncertain. CDR1 is MNHEY, CDR2 SMNVEV, per germline (reference sequence). The CDR3 length is 16 residues. V was pared by 3 bases and J by 9 bases, with 21 bases between. CDR3 DNA sequence: TGTGCCAGCAGTTTCGTCTCGCGGTTCCCCAACGGTGAGCAGTTCTTC. Residues: CASSFVSRFPNGEQFF.

The chain joins TRBV7-6 to TRBJ2-3; TRBD2 matches 8 bases. V gave up 4 bases and J gave up 3 bases; unmatched junction bases: 9. CDR1 SGHVS and CDR2 FNYEAQ come from the germline V gene. The CDR3 runs to 16 residues. CDR3 DNA sequence: TGTGCCAGCAGCTCAAGTAGCGGGATTTTTACAGATACGCAGTATTTT. Its translation: CASSSSSGIFTDTQYF.

The chain combines TRBV11-3 with TRBJ2-3, with 15 bases aligning to TRBD2. The CDR3 runs 16 residues. The V gene end was trimmed by 5 bases and the J gene end by 4 bases; junction bases not matched to a gene: 4. The germline gives CDR1 SGHNT, CDR2 YENEEA. The CDR3 nucleotides read TGTGCCAGCAGCCCTGGGACTAGCGGGAGGCCAGATACGCAGTATTTT. Its protein is CASSPGTSGRPDTQYF.

This clone was counted a few times. V and J are TRBV28 and TRBJ2-7, with TRBD2 as a possible D gene (5 bases). CDR1 and CDR2 (germline): MDHEN, SYDVKM. The CDR3 covers 14 residues. The ends were cut back, 1 base at V and 7 bases at J, with 14 bases in the middle. In nucleotides, the CDR3 is TGTGCCAGCAGTTTATTGAGGGCCCGATGGGAGCAGTACTTC. As protein: CASSLLRARWEQYF.

This clone was seen a handful of times. CDR3 DNA: TGCGCCAGCAGTCAAGTGCCTTTGGGTTCCGGGGAGCTGTTTTTT. This encodes CASSQVPLGSGELFF. The gene calls are TRBV23-1 and TRBJ2-2; D is unresolved. TRBV23-1 is an ORF, with its function uncertain. The CDR3 has 15 residues. V was cut by 2 bases and J by 6 bases, with 13 bases left in between.

The chain recombines TRBV7-3 with TRBJ1-2; a weak D match, TRBD1 (6 bases). Looked up from germline, CDR1 is SGHTA and CDR2 is FQGTGA. The V gene lost 5 bases and the J gene lost 4 bases, with 17 bases spanning the gap. The CDR3 is 15 residues long. The CDR3 spells CASSPVGGQSYGYTF. The CDR3 nucleotides are TGTGCCAGCAGCCCGGTGGGGGGGCAGAGCTATGGCTACACCTTC.

The chain joins TRBV28 to TRBJ2-7; 8 positions match TRBD1. Germline-derived CDR1 and CDR2 are MDHEN and SYDVKM. V trimming: 6 bases; J trimming: 6 bases; junction bases outside the gene matches: 13. The CDR3 contains 15 residues. This CDR3 reads CASSPPGTGGGEQYF. The CDR3 nucleotides read TGTGCCAGCAGCCCACCCGGGACAGGAGGGGGCGAGCAGTACTTC. The full variable domain, in which reference TRBV28 and TRBJ2-7 provide the parts outside the CDR3, is DVKVTQSSRYLVKRTGEKVFLECVQDMDHENMFWYRQDPGLGLRLIYFSYDVKMKEKGDIPEGYSVSREKKERFSLILESASTNQTSMYLCASSPPGTGGGEQYFGPGTRLTVT.

The chain combines TRBV5-6 with TRBJ2-5; D gene ambiguous. With the DNA end fitting TRBJ2-7 better, the J assignment may be wrong. This CDR3 comprises 11 residues. The V gene's germline CDR1 is SGHDT and CDR2 YYEEEE. This chain's CDR3 is CASSGQGEQYF. Written as DNA, the CDR3 is TGTGCCAGCAGCGGTCAAGGCGAGCAGTACTTC.

The chain has TRBV6-1 and TRBJ1-4; 11 bases line up with TRBD1. CDR3 length: 17 residues. Looked up from germline, CDR1 is MNHNS and CDR2 is SASEGT. The V segment lost 2 bases and the J segment 2 bases; nucleotides outside the gene matches: 4. CDR3 DNA sequence: TGTGCCAGCAGTGAAAGGGACAGGGGGGGTACTAATGAAAAACTGTTTTTT. Translation: CASSERDRGGTNEKLFF.

Turning to this clone: Other DNA sequences in this specimen translate into the identical CDR3. V usage is TRBV28 and J usage is TRBJ2-7; D is undetermined. V was shortened by 2 bases and J by 3 bases, with 5 bases between the two germline ends. The length of the CDR3 is 12 residues. Per germline, CDR1 MDHEN and CDR2 SYDVKM. The CDR3 loop reads CASSLTSYEQYF. The CDR3 nucleotides are TGTGCCAGCAGTTTAACCAGCTACGAGCAGTACTTC.

The genes are TRBV2 and TRBJ2-3, with 11 bases lining up with TRBD2. Looked up from germline, CDR1 is SNHLY and CDR2 is FYNNEI. This CDR3 has 15 residues. V shed 4 bases, J shed 5 bases, and the junction held 5 bases outside the gene matches. For the CDR3, the DNA is TGTGCCAGCAGTGCACTAGCGGGAGTAATAGATACGCAGTATTTT. It codes for CASSALAGVIDTQYF.

The V call is TRBV7-9, the J call TRBJ2-1; possibly TRBD2 for D (5 bases). Germline values: CDR1 SEHNR, CDR2 FQNEAQ (reference sequence). The CDR3 has 12 amino acids. The V and J ends lost 1 base and 12 bases respectively, with 10 bases between them. CDR3 nucleotides: TGTGCCAGCAGCTTAGGAGAAGGACTGCAGTTCTTC. Its protein is CASSLGEGLQFF.

The chain joins TRBV30 to TRBJ2-7; D is possibly TRBD2 (5 bases). CDR3 length equals 17 residues. Germline assignment: CDR1 GTSNPN and CDR2 SVGIG (reference sequence). V was cut by 3 bases and J by 4 bases, with 25 bases left in between. CDR3 DNA: TGTGCCTGGAGACCCGGATGGGGAGAAATCCTATCATACGAGCAGTACTTC. It specifies CAWRPGWGEILSYEQYF.

This chain links TRBV30 with TRBJ2-1, with TRBD1 matching 8 bases. Germline V gene data show CDR1 as GTSNPN and CDR2 as SVGIG (reference sequence). This CDR3 is built from 14 residues. Trimming took 2 bases from V and 4 from J; bases not matched to a gene: 4. For the CDR3, the DNA is TGTGCCTGGAGTCCGCAGGGGGCTTACAATGAGCAGTTCTTC. Encoded protein: CAWSPQGAYNEQFF.

The chain couples TRBV29-1 to TRBJ2-6, with 10 nucleotides matching TRBD1. From germline, CDR1 is SQVTM and CDR2 ANQGSEA. With V trimmed by 7 bases and J by 3 bases, 9 bases remained unmatched. This CDR3 spans 16 amino acids. The CDR3 region has the DNA TGCAGCGCCAGGGACAGGGGTCCCTATGGGGCCAACGTCCTGACTTTC. Translating gives CSARDRGPYGANVLTF.

The genes are TRBV23-1 and TRBJ1-5; weak D call: TRBD1 (5 bases). TRBV23-1 is classed as an ORF, of uncertain function. There are 19 residues in the CDR3. V was trimmed by 4 bases and J by 1 base, leaving 23 bases between them. The CDR3 protein is CASSPLGALTDGSNQPQHF. The CDR3 coding sequence is TGCGCCAGCAGTCCCCTCGGGGCCCTCACAGACGGAAGCAATCAGCCCCAGCATTTT.

The rearrangement links TRBV9 to TRBJ2-7, with D hard to call. Trimming took off 0 bases at V and 2 bases at J, with 12 bases between the two ends. The CDR3 has 15 amino acids. The germline CDR1 and CDR2 sequences are SGDLS and YYNGEE. CDR3 residues: CASSVGATPTYEQYF. In nucleotides, the CDR3 is TGTGCCAGCAGCGTAGGAGCTACGCCGACCTACGAGCAGTACTTC. The full variable domain, rest sourced from reference TRBV9 and TRBJ2-7, is DSGVTQTPKHLITATGQRVTLRCSPRSGDLSVYWYQQSLDQGLQFLIQYYNGEERAKGNILERFSAQQFPDLHSELNLSSLELGDSALYFCASSVGATPTYEQYFGPGTRLTVT.

This chain joins TRBV5-6 and TRBJ1-6; 8 positions match TRBD1. CDR3 size: 15 residues. V gave up 3 bases and J gave up 3 bases; unmatched junction bases: 2. Germline V CDR1 and CDR2: SGHDT, YYEEEE. CDR3 region: CASSSQGDYNSPLHF. CDR3 bases: TGTGCCAGCAGCTCACAGGGGGACTATAATTCACCCCTCCACTTT.

J is TRBJ2-1 and V is TRBV9; maybe TRBD1 (6 bases). V lost 3 bases and J lost 9, with 13 bases in between. CDR1 and CDR2 (germline): SGDLS, YYNGEE. The CDR3 is 13 residues long. This chain's CDR3 is CASSERGWGEQFF. The CDR3 nucleotides read TGTGCCAGCAGCGAAAGGGGGTGGGGTGAGCAGTTCTTC.

The V gene is TRBV7-9, the J gene TRBJ2-1; the match to TRBD2 covers 11 bases. CDR3 length: 15 amino acids. The V gene's germline CDR1 is SEHNR and CDR2 FQNEAQ (reference sequence). V was clipped by 3 bases and J by 7 bases; unmatched bases: 5. CDR3 coding DNA: TGTGCCAGCAGCTTTTCTAGCGGGAGGAGGAATGAGCAGTTCTTC. Translation: CASSFSSGRRNEQFF.

The chain has TRBV6-4 and TRBJ1-2; 7 nucleotides align to TRBD1. This CDR3 has 13 amino acids. CDR1 is MRHNA and CDR2 is SNTAGT in the germline V gene. The J segment lost 8 bases and the V segment lost 0 bases, leaving 3 bases of the junction unmatched. DNA of the CDR3: TGTGCCAGCAGTGACTCAGGGGGCCGAGGCTACACCTTC. The encoded protein is CASSDSGGRGYTF.

The chain employs TRBV18 and TRBJ2-5, with 7 bases identical to TRBD2. The CDR3 is 16 residues long. V lost 2 bases, J lost 5 bases, and 11 bases stayed unmatched. Germline V lookup: CDR1 KGHSH, CDR2 LQKENI. The CDR3 sequence is CASSPTLAVLVETQYF. The CDR3 DNA is TGTGCCAGCTCACCAACCCTAGCGGTGTTAGTCGAGACCCAGTACTTC.

This chain joins TRBV27 and TRBJ1-5; 7 nucleotides align to TRBD1. This CDR3 contains 15 residues. The V and J ends lost 4 bases and 3 bases, in that order; junction bases with no gene match: 6. Germline loops: CDR1 MNHEY, CDR2 SMNVEV (reference sequence). CDR3 in amino acids: CASSSRTGHNQPQHF. CDR3 coding DNA: TGTGCCAGCAGTTCCCGGACAGGTCACAATCAGCCCCAGCATTTT.